This T cell receptor (beta chain) was recovered during a study of blood T cells in healthy people across ages. Whole-study context: About one barcoded beta molecule per two T cells was the capture yield of template switching.

Peripheral blood samples of 9 to 10 milliliters were drawn from each donor. PCR was performed a second time for about 6 to 12 cycles using a sample-barcoded 5' primer and a J-beta primer mix. CDR3-containing paired-end reads numbering at least 2.5 million came from each sample. TCRdb processed the 5' RACE reads anew with MiXCR; each CDR3 protein has one entry. Of about 1.5 million distinct CDR3 sequences in the sample, about 42% were seen once. Sequenced material: blood. The clonotype comes from a woman between 18 and 29 years old in good health.

CDR3 region: CASSYEGEGGQPQHF. The DNA for the CDR3 is TGTGCCAGCAGTTACGAGGGCGAAGGCGGCCAGCCCCAGCATTTT. The rearrangement links TRBV6-6 to TRBJ1-5; D not certain. The V gene's germline CDR1 is MNHNY and CDR2 SVGAGI (reference sequence). The CDR3 contains 15 residues. With 2 bases removed from V and 7 bases from J, the gap between germline ends came to 15 bases.